Listed below are T cell receptor beta chains from one sample, sequenced in a study of T cell repertoires in cytomegalovirus infection. One entry per CDR3 protein, called by TCRdb with MiXCR from the reads. The profile shows fewer than 400,000 distinct CDR3 sequences, 15% to 20% of them singletons. Sequencing was carried out using PBMCs. The receptor source for this set is a human donor in good health (CMV status not recorded). Some clones in this sample may be carry-over from other donors' samples. Each CDR3 is given with its conserved first and last residue. D genes are given only for firm matches. Not all rows give a size; the values are once, few, many and, for expanded clones, a class.

>.|TRBJ1-1|TRBV7-9|TRBD1
CASSLAGQGAPRSTEAFF
TGTGCCAGCAGCTTAGCCGGTCAGGGGGCTCCTCGAAGCACTGAAGCTTTCTTT
>.|TRBJ2-1|TRBV5-5|.
CASSLVQGSYNEQFF
TGTGCCAGCAGCTTGGTTCAGGGGTCTTACAATGAGCAGTTCTTC
>few|TRBJ2-3|TRBV20-1|TRBD2
CSARSGSSTDTQYF
TGCAGTGCGAGAAGCGGGAGCAGCACAGATACGCAGTATTTT
>few|TRBJ1-1|TRBV6-1|TRBD1
CASREDREGHTEAFF
TGTGCCAGCAGGGAGGACAGGGAGGGACACACTGAAGCTTTCTTT
>.|TRBJ2-2|TRBV29-1|.
CSVSNTGELFF
TGCAGCGTCTCTAACACCGGGGAGCTGTTTTTT
>few|TRBJ2-5|TRBV6-1|.
CASRGWAQETQYF
TGTGCCAGCAGGGGGTGGGCCCAAGAGACCCAGTACTTC
>few|TRBJ1-1|TRBV14|.
CASSQVTPWTAEEAFF
TGTGCCAGCAGCCAAGTTACCCCCTGGACGGCTGAGGAAGCTTTCTTT
>.|TRBJ2-3|TRBV10-3|.
CAISEGQAAGADTQYF
TGTGCCATCAGTGAAGGACAGGCCGCGGGGGCAGATACGCAGTATTTT
>.|TRBJ2-7|TRBV7-9|.
CASSPPGEGSYEQYF
TGTGCCAGCAGTCCTCCGGGAGAAGGTTCCTACGAGCAGTACTTC
>many|TRBJ2-3|TRBV7-8|TRBD2
CASSLGPSGRRTDTQYF
TGTGCCAGCAGCTTAGGGCCTAGCGGGAGAAGGACAGATACGCAGTATTTT
>many|TRBJ2-1|TRBV6-1|.
CASSDGGQKGNEQFF
TGTGCCAGCAGTGATGGGGGACAAAAGGGCAATGAGCAGTTCTTC
>many|TRBJ2-3|TRBV4-3|TRBD2
CASSQDLAGGLLSDTQYF
TGCGCCAGCAGCCAAGATTTAGCGGGAGGGTTGTTGTCAGATACGCAGTATTTT